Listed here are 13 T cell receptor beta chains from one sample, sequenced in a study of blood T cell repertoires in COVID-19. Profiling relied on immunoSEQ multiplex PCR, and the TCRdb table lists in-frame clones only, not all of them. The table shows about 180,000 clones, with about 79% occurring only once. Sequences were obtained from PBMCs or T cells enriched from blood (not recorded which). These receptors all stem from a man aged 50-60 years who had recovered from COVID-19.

The CDR3 DNA reads TGTGCCAGCAGCCTATACACTGAAGCTTTCTTT. Translated: CASSLYTEAFF. The rearrangement uses TRBV7-9 and TRBJ1-1; D not certain. In germline, CDR1 is SEHNR, CDR2 FQNEAQ (reference sequence). The CDR3 spans 11 residues. V dropped 5 bases and J dropped 3 bases, with 4 bases sitting between them.

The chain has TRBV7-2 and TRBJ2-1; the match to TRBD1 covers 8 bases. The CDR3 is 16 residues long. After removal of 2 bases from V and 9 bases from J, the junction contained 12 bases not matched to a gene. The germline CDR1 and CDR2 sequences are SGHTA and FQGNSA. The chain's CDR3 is CASSLRAGQGAFEQFF. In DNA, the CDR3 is TGTGCCAGCAGCTTAAGGGCCGGTCAGGGGGCGTTTGAGCAGTTCTTC.

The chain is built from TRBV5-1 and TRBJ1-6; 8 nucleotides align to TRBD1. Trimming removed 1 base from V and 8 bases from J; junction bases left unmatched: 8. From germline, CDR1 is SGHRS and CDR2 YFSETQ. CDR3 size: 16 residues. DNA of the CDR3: TGCGCCAGCAGCTTGTTACTCAGGGGGCTGTATTCACCCCTCCACTTT. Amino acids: CASSLLLRGLYSPLHF.

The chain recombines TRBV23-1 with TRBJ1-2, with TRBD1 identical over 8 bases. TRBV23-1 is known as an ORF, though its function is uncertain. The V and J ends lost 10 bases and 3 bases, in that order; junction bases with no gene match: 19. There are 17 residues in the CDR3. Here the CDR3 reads CANPALQGASPHYGYTF. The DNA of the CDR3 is TGCGCCAACCCCGCTCTGCAGGGGGCCTCTCCCCACTATGGCTACACCTTC.

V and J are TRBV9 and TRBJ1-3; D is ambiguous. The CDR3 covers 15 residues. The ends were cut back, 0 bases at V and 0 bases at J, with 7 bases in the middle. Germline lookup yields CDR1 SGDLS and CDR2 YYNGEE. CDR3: CASSVAGISGNTIYF. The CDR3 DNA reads TGTGCCAGCAGCGTAGCGGGGATCTCTGGAAACACCATATATTTT.

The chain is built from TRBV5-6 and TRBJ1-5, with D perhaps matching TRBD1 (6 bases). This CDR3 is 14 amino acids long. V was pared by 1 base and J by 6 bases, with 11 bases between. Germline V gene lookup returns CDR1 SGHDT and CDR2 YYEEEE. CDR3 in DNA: TGTGCCAGCAGCTTGCGGGGGGCAGGTCAGCCCCAGCATTTT. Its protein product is CASSLRGAGQPQHF.

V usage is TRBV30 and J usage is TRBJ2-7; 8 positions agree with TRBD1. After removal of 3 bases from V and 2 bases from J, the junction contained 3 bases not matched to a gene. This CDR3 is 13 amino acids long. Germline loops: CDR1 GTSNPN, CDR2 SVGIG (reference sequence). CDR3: CAWSRGPAYEQYF. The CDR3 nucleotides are TGTGCCTGGAGCAGGGGGCCTGCCTACGAGCAGTACTTC.

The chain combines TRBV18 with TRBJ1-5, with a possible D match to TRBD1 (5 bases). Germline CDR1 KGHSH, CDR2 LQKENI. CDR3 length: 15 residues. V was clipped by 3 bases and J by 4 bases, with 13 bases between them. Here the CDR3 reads CASSPGTRGNQPQHF. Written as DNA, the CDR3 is TGTGCCAGCTCACCCGGCACCCGGGGGAATCAGCCCCAGCATTTT.

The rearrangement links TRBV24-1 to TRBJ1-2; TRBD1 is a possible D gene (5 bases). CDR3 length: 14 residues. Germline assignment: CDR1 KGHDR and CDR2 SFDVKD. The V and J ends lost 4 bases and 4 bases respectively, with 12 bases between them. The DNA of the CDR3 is TGTGCCACCAGTGAAGGAGGGGACCTCTATGGCTACACCTTC. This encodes CATSEGGDLYGYTF.

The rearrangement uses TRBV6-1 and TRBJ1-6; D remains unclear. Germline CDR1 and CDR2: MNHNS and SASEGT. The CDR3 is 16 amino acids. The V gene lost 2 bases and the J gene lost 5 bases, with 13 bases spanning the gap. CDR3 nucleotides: TGTGCCAGCAGTGAAATTTTAGGCGGGCATAATTCACCCCTCCACTTT. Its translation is CASSEILGGHNSPLHF.

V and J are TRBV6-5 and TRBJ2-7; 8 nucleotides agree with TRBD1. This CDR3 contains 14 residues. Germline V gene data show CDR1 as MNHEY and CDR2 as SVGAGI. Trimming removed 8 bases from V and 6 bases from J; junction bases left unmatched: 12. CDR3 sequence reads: CASGSQGGVSEQYF. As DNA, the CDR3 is TGTGCCAGCGGTTCACAGGGGGGAGTGAGCGAGCAGTACTTC.

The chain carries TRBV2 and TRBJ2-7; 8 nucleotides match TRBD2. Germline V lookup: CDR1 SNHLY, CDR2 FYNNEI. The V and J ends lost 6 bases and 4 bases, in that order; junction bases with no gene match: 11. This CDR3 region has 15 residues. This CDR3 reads CASRAVGRERYEQYF. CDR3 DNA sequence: TGTGCCAGCAGGGCTGTCGGGAGGGAGCGATACGAGCAGTACTTC. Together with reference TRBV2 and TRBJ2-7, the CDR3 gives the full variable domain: EPEVTQTPSHQVTQMGQEVILRCVPISNHLYFYWYRQILGQKVEFLVSFYNNEISEKSEIFDDQFSVERPDGSNFTLKIRSTKLEDSAMYFCASRAVGRERYEQYFGPGTRLTVT.

CDR3 amino acids: CASSQATGGSYEQYF. CDR3 DNA: TGTGCCAGCAGCCAAGCGACAGGGGGGTCCTACGAGCAGTACTTC. This chain uses TRBV3-1 (or the pseudogene TRBV3-2) with TRBJ2-7; 9 bases fit TRBD1. Germline trimming cut 1 base from V and 1 base from J; bases unmatched to any gene: 2. The CDR3 length is 15 residues. Germline V lookup: CDR1 LGHDT, CDR2 YNNKEL (reference sequence).